These T cell receptor beta chains were read from a single sample in a study of OX40 agonist ivuxolimab in advanced cancers. Sequencing used immunoSEQ multiplex PCR; TCRdb keeps in-frame clones, though not all of them. Of 28,000 or so clones in the sample, roughly 83% were seen once. Sequenced material: CD4+ or CD8+ T cells sorted from blood, taken in a trial of the OX40 agonist ivuxolimab. The receptors were sampled from an adult with an advanced solid tumor such as melanoma, head and neck, liver or kidney cancer. Both conserved end residues are part of each CDR3. The order of the fields is J gene, V gene, clone size, D gene, CDR3 protein, CDR3 DNA. D genes are given only for firm matches. Clone size is given for some rows only: seen once, a few or many times, or a class if the clone is expanded.

TRBJ1-2	TRBV5-6	.	.	CASSLAGYGYTF	TGTGCCAGCAGCTTGGCCGGGTATGGCTACACCTTC
TRBJ2-1	TRBV7-9	.	.	CAFWDNEQFF	TGTGCCTTCTGGGACAATGAGCAGTTCTTC
TRBJ1-6	TRBV6-1	once	TRBD1	CASSARDSNNSPLHF	TGTGCCAGCAGTGCGCGGGACAGCAATAATTCACCCCTCCACTTT
TRBJ1-5	TRBV7-9	medium-sized	.	CASSQGHEPQHF	TGTGCCAGCAGCCAGGGGCACGAGCCCCAGCATTTT
TRBJ2-3	TRBV7-9	.	.	CASSWPGQERREQADTQYF	TGTGCCAGCAGCTGGCCGGGACAGGAACGGCGGGAGCAGGCAGATACGCAGTATTTT
TRBJ2-7	TRBV9	.	TRBD1	CASSPRGQGANEQYF	TGTGCCAGCAGCCCTCGGGGACAGGGGGCCAACGAGCAGTACTTC
TRBJ2-5	TRBV4-1	.	TRBD2	CASSRKREQETQYF	TGCGCCAGCAGCCGGAAGCGGGAGCAAGAGACCCAGTACTTC
TRBJ2-1	TRBV27	once	.	CASSLSQDGNEQFF	TGTGCCAGCAGTTTATCTCAAGATGGGAATGAGCAGTTCTTC
TRBJ2-3	TRBV29-1	once	.	CSVGGGVLGTDTQYF	TGCAGCGTTGGCGGAGGGGTTCTGGGCACAGATACGCAGTATTTT
TRBJ2-1	TRBV9	.	TRBD2	CASSGTSGKNEQFF	TGTGCCAGTTCCGGGACTAGCGGGAAGAATGAGCAGTTCTTC
TRBJ2-7	TRBV6-5	.	.	CASSENRGYEQYF	TGTGCCAGCAGTGAGAACAGAGGGTACGAGCAGTACTTC
TRBJ2-7	TRBV5-1	.	TRBD2	CASRDQREGRNEQYF	TGCGCCAGCAGGGATCAGCGGGAGGGGAGGAACGAGCAGTACTTC
TRBJ1-2	TRBV29-1	.	TRBD1	CSVELTGVDYGYTF	TGCAGCGTTGAATTGACAGGGGTTGACTATGGCTACACCTTC
TRBJ1-4	TRBV9	.	.	CASSVGGSGSEKLFF	TGTGCCAGCAGCGTAGGGGGCTCCGGTAGTGAAAAACTGTTTTTT
TRBJ2-3	TRBV7-8	.	.	CASSGRDPTTDTQYF	TGTGCCAGCAGCGGCCGGGATCCAACCACAGATACGCAGTATTTT
TRBJ1-5	TRBV28	.	TRBD1	CASHKAGTAHQPQHF	TGTGCCAGCCACAAAGCCGGGACAGCACATCAGCCCCAGCATTTT
TRBJ2-2	TRBV25-1	.	.	CASAGYNTGELFF	TGTGCCAGCGCCGGGTATAACACCGGGGAGCTGTTTTTT
TRBJ2-7	TRBV27	.	TRBD1	CASSLTFGTGALGQYF	TGTGCCAGCAGTTTAACCTTCGGGACAGGGGCTTTGGGGCAGTACTTC
TRBJ2-3	TRBV4-1	.	TRBD1	CASSQDRDLTGEYQDTQYF	TGCGCCAGCAGCCAAGATCGCGATTTAACAGGGGAATACCAGGATACGCAGTATTTT
TRBJ2-3	TRBV7-7	.	.	CASSLSPYADTQYF	TGTGCCAGCAGCTTAAGCCCCTACGCAGATACGCAGTATTTT
TRBJ2-1	TRBV11-2	.	TRBD2	CASTPPLAGDNEQFF	TGTGCCAGCACCCCCCCGCTAGCGGGAGACAATGAGCAGTTCTTC
TRBJ2-6	TRBV4-1	.	TRBD1	CASSDRAGANVLTF	TGCGCCAGCAGCGACAGGGCTGGGGCCAACGTCCTGACTTTC
TRBJ2-3	TRBV5-1	.	TRBD2	CASSPTGTSGISTDTQYF	TGCGCCAGCAGCCCGACCGGGACTAGCGGTATTAGCACAGATACGCAGTATTTT
TRBJ1-3	TRBV29-1	medium-sized	.	CSVQPGNTIYF	TGCAGCGTTCAGCCTGGAAACACCATATATTTT
TRBJ2-5	TRBV9	.	TRBD2	CASSREGSGGASETQYF	TGTGCCAGCAGCCGGGAGGGGAGCGGGGGGGCCTCAGAGACCCAGTACTTC
TRBJ2-3	TRBV6-5	.	TRBD1	CASSYSTGGADTQYF	TGTGCCAGCAGTTACTCGACAGGGGGCGCAGATACGCAGTATTTT
TRBJ1-1	TRBV27	.	.	CASSLGAVTEAFF	TGTGCCAGCAGTTTAGGGGCAGTCACTGAAGCTTTCTTT
TRBJ1-4	TRBV21-1	.	.	CASSPLMGKTF	TGTGCCAGCAGCCCCCTCATGGGCAAGACTTTT
TRBJ2-7	TRBV4-1	.	.	CASSLADREYEQYF	TGCGCCAGCAGCCTAGCAGACAGAGAGTACGAGCAGTACTTC
TRBJ2-2	TRBV7-9	.	TRBD1	CASSSGQGLRTGELFF	TGTGCCAGCAGCTCGGGACAGGGGCTTCGCACCGGGGAGCTGTTTTTT
TRBJ2-3	TRBV30	.	.	CACDGGGSDTQYF	TGTGCCTGTGACGGGGGCGGCTCAGATACGCAGTATTTT
TRBJ2-2	TRBV7-3	.	.	CASSFSVSNTGELFF	TGTGCCAGCAGCTTTTCTGTCTCAAACACCGGGGAGCTGTTTTTT
TRBJ1-4	TRBV28	.	TRBD1	CASSLIWTGEIEKLFF	TGTGCCAGCAGTTTAATTTGGACAGGGGAGATTGAAAAACTGTTTTTT
TRBJ2-3	TRBV27	.	TRBD2	CASSLGLAGPTDTQYF	TGTGCCAGCAGTTTGGGACTAGCGGGACCCACAGATACGCAGTATTTT
TRBJ2-7	TRBV11-2	.	.	CASSLPGRHEQYF	TGTGCCAGCAGCTTACCAGGTCGGCACGAGCAGTACTTC
TRBJ2-7	TRBV4-3	.	.	CASSQDWGSAYEQYF	TGCGCCAGCAGCCAAGATTGGGGGTCTGCCTACGAGCAGTACTTC
TRBJ2-7	TRBV9	.	.	CASSVAWGVHEQYF	TGTGCCAGCAGCGTAGCTTGGGGGGTCCACGAGCAGTACTTC
TRBJ2-1	TRBV7-6	.	TRBD2	CASSPLLAGVYNEQFF	TGTGCCAGCAGCCCCTTACTAGCGGGCGTTTACAATGAGCAGTTCTTC
TRBJ1-1	TRBV5-4	.	.	CASSFQGPGAEAFF	TGTGCCAGCAGCTTTCAGGGCCCGGGGGCTGAAGCTTTCTTT
TRBJ2-5	TRBV12-5	.	.	CASGTGPQETQYF	TGTGCTAGTGGTACGGGACCCCAAGAGACCCAGTACTTC
TRBJ1-2	TRBV19	.	.	CASSSLGSTLYGYTF	TGTGCCAGTAGTAGTCTGGGGTCCACCCTCTATGGCTACACCTTC
TRBJ2-1	TRBV28	once	TRBD1	CASSFNSADRGHLEQFF	TGTGCCAGCAGTTTTAATTCCGCGGACAGGGGGCACTTAGAGCAGTTCTTC
TRBJ2-7	TRBV19	.	.	CASSISPRNRVNYEQYF	TGTGCCAGTAGTATAAGCCCCCGGAATCGTGTGAACTACGAGCAGTACTTC
TRBJ1-5	TRBV15	.	TRBD1	CATSRDRGGQPQHF	TGTGCCACCAGCAGGGACAGGGGCGGGCAGCCCCAGCATTTT
TRBJ1-1	TRBV30	few	.	CAWSKQLEFEAFF	TGTGCCTGGAGTAAACAGCTTGAATTTGAAGCTTTCTTT
TRBJ2-1	TRBV27	.	TRBD2	CASSYILADTYNEQFF	TGTGCCAGCAGTTATATCCTAGCGGACACCTACAATGAGCAGTTCTTC
TRBJ2-1	TRBV9	.	.	CASSVAGWSSYNEQFF	TGTGCCAGCAGCGTAGCCGGCTGGAGCTCCTACAATGAGCAGTTCTTC
TRBJ1-2	TRBV30	.	.	CAWSVERFGYTF	TGTGCCTGGAGTGTAGAACGGTTTGGCTACACCTTC
TRBJ2-7	TRBV10-3	once	TRBD1	CAISESPSHRGNEQYF	TGTGCCATCAGTGAGTCCCCCTCGCACAGGGGGAACGAGCAGTACTTC
TRBJ1-6	TRBV6-5	few	.	CASTIGYNSPLHF	TGTGCCAGCACCATTGGCTATAATTCACCCCTCCACTTT
TRBJ2-7	TRBV4-1	.	.	CASSPLGSGDAYEQYF	TGCGCCAGCAGCCCCTTAGGGTCCGGAGATGCCTACGAGCAGTACTTC
TRBJ2-1	TRBV5-1	once	.	CASSSPGALPEQFF	TGCGCCAGCAGCTCCCCAGGGGCACTCCCTGAGCAGTTCTTC
TRBJ1-5	TRBV4-3	.	.	CASSQDLARYQPQHF	TGCGCCAGCAGCCAAGATCTTGCCCGCTATCAGCCCCAGCATTTT
TRBJ1-2	TRBV5-1	.	.	CASSSGRNPYGYTF	TGCGCCAGCAGCTCGGGACGAAATCCTTATGGCTACACCTTC
TRBJ1-2	TRBV7-3	.	.	CASSFGGLDGYTF	TGTGCCAGCAGCTTTGGGGGGCTCGATGGCTACACCTTC
TRBJ2-1	TRBV30	once	.	CAWSPDYTAYNEQFF	TGTGCCTGGAGCCCGGACTATACAGCATACAATGAGCAGTTCTTC
TRBJ1-1	TRBV11-2	.	.	CASSTPPEAFF	TGTGCCAGCAGTACCCCCCCTGAAGCTTTCTTT